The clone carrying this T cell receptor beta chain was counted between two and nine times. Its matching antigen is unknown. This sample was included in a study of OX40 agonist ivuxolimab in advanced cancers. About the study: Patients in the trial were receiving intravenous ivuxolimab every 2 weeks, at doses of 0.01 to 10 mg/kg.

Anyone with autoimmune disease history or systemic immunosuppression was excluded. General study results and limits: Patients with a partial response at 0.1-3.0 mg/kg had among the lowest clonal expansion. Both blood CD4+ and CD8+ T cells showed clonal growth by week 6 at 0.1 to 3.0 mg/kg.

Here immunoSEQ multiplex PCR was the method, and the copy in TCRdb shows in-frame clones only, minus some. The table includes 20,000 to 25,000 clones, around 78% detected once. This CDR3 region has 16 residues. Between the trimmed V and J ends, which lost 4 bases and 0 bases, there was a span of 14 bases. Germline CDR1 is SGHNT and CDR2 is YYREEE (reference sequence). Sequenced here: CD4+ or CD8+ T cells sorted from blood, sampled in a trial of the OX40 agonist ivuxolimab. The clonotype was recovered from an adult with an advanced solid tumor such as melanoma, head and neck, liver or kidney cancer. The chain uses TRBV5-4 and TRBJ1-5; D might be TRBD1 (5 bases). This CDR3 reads CASSQEQAASNQPQHF. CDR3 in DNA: TGTGCCAGCAGCCAAGAACAGGCAGCTAGCAATCAGCCCCAGCATTTT.